This entry concerns a single T cell receptor beta chain. The data were taken from a study of blood T cell repertoires in COVID-19. The wider study: Sites in the United States, Italy and Spain provided acute and convalescent COVID-19 samples. Sample material is recorded as cDNA or gDNA derived from T cells, B-cell-depleted T cells, or PBMCs.

Sequencing was performed with immunoSEQ multiplex PCR; in TCRdb, only in-frame clones are kept and a portion is missing. The repertoire consists of over 250,000 clones, with about 87% occurring once and the leading ten covering 3.5% to 4.5%. Germline V gives CDR1 SGHVS, CDR2 FQNEAQ. CDR3 length: 14 residues. With V trimmed by 4 bases and J by 2 bases, 2 bases remained unmatched. This receptor was identified in a man aged 55-75 years who had recovered from COVID-19. The chain carries TRBV7-8 and TRBJ2-7, with 10 bases lining up with TRBD1. Sequenced sample: peripheral blood. Here the CDR3 DNA reads TGTGCCAGCAGCTCCGACAGGGGGCCCTACGAGCAGTACTTC. Protein product: CASSSDRGPYEQYF.